This T cell receptor (beta chain) was recovered during a study of blood T cells in healthy people across ages. Together with a sample-barcoded 5' primer, a J-beta primer mix was included in a second PCR lasting roughly 6 to 12 cycles. In TCRdb, the 5' RACE reads were re-called with MiXCR into one record per CDR3 protein. The sample yields 850,000 or so distinct CDR3 sequences, around 26% seen once. The CDR3 extends over 14 amino acids. Germline V gene sequence: CDR1 DFQATT, CDR2 SNEGSKA (reference sequence). V dropped 0 bases and J dropped 6 bases, with 12 bases sitting between them. Staff drew 9 to 10 milliliters of peripheral blood from each donor.

This sequence was found in a woman aged 80 or over in good health. The J gene is TRBJ1-5, the V gene TRBV20-1, with TRBD1 as a possible D gene (5 bases). Sequenced input: blood. The CDR3 DNA sequence: TGCAGTGCTAGAGATTCGGAAGGGACTCAGCCCCAGCATTTT. Its translation: CSARDSEGTQPQHF.